This entry lists 11 T cell receptor beta chains sequenced from one sample in a study of cytomegalovirus exposure and HLA in healthy donors. PCR primers comprised 60 Vbeta and 13 Jbeta primers. Produced via immunoSEQ multiplex PCR; TCRdb's table is partial and in-frame only. Here the sample table reports 180,000 or so clones. The specimen was PBMCs. Every receptor here comes from a boy aged 5-17 years in good health and CMV-seronegative.

V is TRBV6-5 and J is TRBJ2-7; TRBD1 matches at 9 bases. The V and J ends lost 2 bases and 3 bases, in that order; junction bases with no gene match: 5. This CDR3 is 15 amino acids long. The germline V gene has CDR1 MNHEY and CDR2 SVGAGI. The CDR3 sequence is CASSYHDRGDYEQYF. In DNA form, the CDR3 reads TGTGCCAGCAGTTACCACGACAGGGGGGACTACGAGCAGTACTTC.

V gene TRBV27 combines with J gene TRBJ1-2, with a possible D match to TRBD1 (5 bases). CDR1 and CDR2 (germline): MNHEY, SMNVEV (reference sequence). Trimming removed 6 bases from V and 8 bases from J, with 22 bases in between. This CDR3 is 15 amino acids long. The CDR3 spells CASRKDVDGTIGYTF. Written as DNA, the CDR3 is TGTGCCAGCAGGAAAGACGTGGACGGGACTATAGGCTACACCTTC.

The J gene is TRBJ2-3, the V gene TRBV15; 8 bases map to TRBD1. The length of the CDR3 is 17 residues. V lost 4 bases, J lost 1 base, and 10 bases stayed unmatched. Germline assignment: CDR1 LNHNV and CDR2 YYDKDF (reference sequence). The CDR3 coding sequence is TGTGCCACCAGCATTTACGACAGGGGACGGGGCACAGATACGCAGTATTTT. Encoded protein: CATSIYDRGRGTDTQYF.

The gene calls are TRBV5-1 and TRBJ2-2; possible D gene TRBD2, 6 bases. This CDR3 spans 15 amino acids. Germline V gene lookup returns CDR1 SGHRS and CDR2 YFSETQ. Trimming removed 1 base at V and 7 bases at J, with 14 bases between. CDR3 nucleotide sequence: TGCGCCAGCAGCTTGATCGCGGGATATGACGGGGAGCTGTTTTTT. Amino acid sequence: CASSLIAGYDGELFF.

This chain's CDR3 is CSVEGGLAGGSTDTQYF. The DNA of the CDR3 is TGCAGCGTTGAAGGAGGACTAGCGGGGGGTTCCACAGATACGCAGTATTTT. This chain connects TRBV29-1 to TRBJ2-3; the match to TRBD2 covers 14 bases. Trimming at V came to 1 base and at J to 2 bases, leaving 5 bases not matched to a gene. Per germline, CDR1 SQVTM and CDR2 ANQGSEA. There are 17 residues in the CDR3.

V usage is TRBV2 and J usage is TRBJ2-5; 7 bases are shared with TRBD1. Trimming cost V 6 bases and J 1 base; bases outside gene matches: 8. The CDR3 covers 15 residues. Per germline, CDR1 SNHLY and CDR2 FYNNEI. The CDR3 here is CASRARTGTQETQYF. The CDR3, as DNA: TGTGCCAGCAGAGCAAGGACAGGAACCCAAGAGACCCAGTACTTC.

CDR3 amino acids: CAISAAGTGRSEQYF. CDR3 nucleotides: TGTGCCATCAGTGCCGCCGGGACAGGGCGTAGTGAGCAGTACTTC. The chain recombines TRBV10-3 with TRBJ2-5, with 9 nucleotides matching TRBD1. CDR1 is ENHRY, CDR2 SYGVKD, per germline. Unmatched junction bases numbered 14, after V lost 4 bases and J lost 11 bases. The CDR3 consists of 15 residues.

The rearrangement joins TRBV5-4 to TRBJ2-3, with 13 bases fitting TRBD2. Looked up from germline, CDR1 is SGHNT and CDR2 is YYREEE (reference sequence). The J segment lost 2 bases and the V segment lost 4 bases, leaving 4 bases of the junction unmatched. The CDR3 covers 16 residues. The CDR3 reads CASSRLAGGNTDTQYF. CDR3 DNA sequence: TGTGCCAGCAGCCGACTAGCGGGGGGTAACACAGATACGCAGTATTTT.

The rearrangement links TRBV21-1 to TRBJ1-2. TRBV21-1 is tagged as a pseudogene. There are 18 residues in the CDR3. As DNA, the CDR3 is TGTGCCAGCAGCAAAGAGACGGTGGGGAGTGTATTAAACTATGGCTACACCTTC. It yields the protein CASSKETVGSVLNYGYTF.

The gene calls are TRBV6-1 and TRBJ1-4, with 7 bases aligning to TRBD1. Germline V gives CDR1 MNHNS, CDR2 SASEGT. V lost 6 bases and J lost 3; bases outside the gene matches: 4. The CDR3 is 14 amino acids. DNA of the CDR3: TGTGCCAGCAGCAACAGGGGCGCTAATGAAAAACTGTTTTTT. It encodes CASSNRGANEKLFF.

The chain recombines TRBV6-6 with TRBJ2-3; 10 bases are shared with TRBD2. Germline V gene lookup returns CDR1 MNHNY and CDR2 SVGAGI (reference sequence). J was trimmed by 1 base and V by 5 bases; bases with no gene match: 3. The CDR3 totals 15 residues. CDR3 DNA sequence: TGTGCCAGCAGTGGTAGCGGGGGGCGCACAGATACGCAGTATTTT. Protein product: CASSGSGGRTDTQYF.